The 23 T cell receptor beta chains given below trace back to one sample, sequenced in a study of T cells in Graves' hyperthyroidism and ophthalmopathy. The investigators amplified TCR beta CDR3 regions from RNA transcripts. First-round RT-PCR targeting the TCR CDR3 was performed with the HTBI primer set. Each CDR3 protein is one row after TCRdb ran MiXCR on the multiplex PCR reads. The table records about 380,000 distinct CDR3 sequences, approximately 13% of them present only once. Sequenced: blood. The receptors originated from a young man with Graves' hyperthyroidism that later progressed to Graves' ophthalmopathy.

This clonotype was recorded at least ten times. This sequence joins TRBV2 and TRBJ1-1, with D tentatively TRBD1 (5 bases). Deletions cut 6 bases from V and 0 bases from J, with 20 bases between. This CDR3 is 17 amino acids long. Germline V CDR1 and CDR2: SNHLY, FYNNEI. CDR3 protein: CASRFFSGTELNTEAFF. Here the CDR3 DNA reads TGTGCCAGCAGGTTCTTTTCCGGGACTGAATTGAACACTGAAGCTTTCTTT.

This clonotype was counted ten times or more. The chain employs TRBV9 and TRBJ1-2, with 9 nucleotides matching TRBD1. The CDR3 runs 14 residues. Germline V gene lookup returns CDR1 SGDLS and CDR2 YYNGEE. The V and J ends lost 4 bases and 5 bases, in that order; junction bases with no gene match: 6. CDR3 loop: CASSTDRGQYGYTF. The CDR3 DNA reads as TGTGCCAGCAGCACGGACAGGGGACAGTATGGCTACACCTTC.

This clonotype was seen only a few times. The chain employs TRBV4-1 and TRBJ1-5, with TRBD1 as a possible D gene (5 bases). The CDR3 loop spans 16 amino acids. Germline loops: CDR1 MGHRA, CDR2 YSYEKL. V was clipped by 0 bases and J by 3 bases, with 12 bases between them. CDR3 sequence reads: CASSQEGVPSNQPQHF. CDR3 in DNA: TGCGCCAGCAGCCAAGAAGGGGTGCCCTCCAATCAGCCCCAGCATTTT.

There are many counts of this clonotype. The CDR3: CASSAYDRGHYGYTF. The DNA for the CDR3 is TGTGCCAGCAGCGCCTATGACAGGGGGCACTATGGCTACACCTTC. The V gene is TRBV28, the J gene TRBJ1-2; 10 nucleotides agree with TRBD1. The CDR3 runs to 15 residues. Germline assignment: CDR1 MDHEN and CDR2 SYDVKM. V trimming: 6 bases; J trimming: 3 bases; junction bases outside the gene matches: 7.

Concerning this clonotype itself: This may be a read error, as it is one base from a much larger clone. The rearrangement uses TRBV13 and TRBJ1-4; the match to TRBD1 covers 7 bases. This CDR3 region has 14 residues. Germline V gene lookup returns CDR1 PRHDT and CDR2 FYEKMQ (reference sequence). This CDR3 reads CASRTGTENEKPFF. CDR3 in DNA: TGTGCCAGCAGAACCGGGACAGAGAATGAAAAACCGTTTTTT.

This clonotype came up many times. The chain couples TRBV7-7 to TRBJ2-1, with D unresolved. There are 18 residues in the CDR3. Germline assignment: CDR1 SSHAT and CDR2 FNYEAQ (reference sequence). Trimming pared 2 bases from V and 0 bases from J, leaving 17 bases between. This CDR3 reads CASSLSVVGASSYNEQFF. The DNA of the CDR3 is TGTGCCAGCAGCTTATCGGTCGTGGGTGCGAGCTCCTACAATGAGCAGTTCTTC.

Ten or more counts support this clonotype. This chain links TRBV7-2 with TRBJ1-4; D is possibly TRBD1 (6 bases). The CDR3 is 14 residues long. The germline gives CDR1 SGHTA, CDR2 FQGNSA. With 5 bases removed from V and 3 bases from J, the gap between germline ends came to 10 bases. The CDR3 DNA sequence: TGTGCCAGCAGCAGGGGGGGGTCTAATGAAAAACTGTTTTTT. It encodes CASSRGGSNEKLFF.

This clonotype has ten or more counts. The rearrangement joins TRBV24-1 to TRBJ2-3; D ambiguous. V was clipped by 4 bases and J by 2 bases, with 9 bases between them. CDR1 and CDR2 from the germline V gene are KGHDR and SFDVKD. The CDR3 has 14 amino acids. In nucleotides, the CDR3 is TGTGCCACCAGTGACTCTGGATCCACAGATACGCAGTATTTT. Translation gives CATSDSGSTDTQYF.

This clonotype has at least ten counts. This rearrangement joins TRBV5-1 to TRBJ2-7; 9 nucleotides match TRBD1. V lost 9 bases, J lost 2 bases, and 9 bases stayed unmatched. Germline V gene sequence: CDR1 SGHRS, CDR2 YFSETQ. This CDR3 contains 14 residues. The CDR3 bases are TGCGCCACCGCCCCGGGACAGGGAGCCTACGAGCAGTACTTC. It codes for CATAPGQGAYEQYF.

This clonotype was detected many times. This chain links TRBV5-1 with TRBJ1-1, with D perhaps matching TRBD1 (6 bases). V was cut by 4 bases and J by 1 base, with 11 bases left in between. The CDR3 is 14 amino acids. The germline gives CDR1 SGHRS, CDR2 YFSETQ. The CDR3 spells CASSGRTANTEAFF. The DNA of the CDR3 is TGCGCCAGCAGCGGGCGGACAGCGAACACTGAAGCTTTCTTT.

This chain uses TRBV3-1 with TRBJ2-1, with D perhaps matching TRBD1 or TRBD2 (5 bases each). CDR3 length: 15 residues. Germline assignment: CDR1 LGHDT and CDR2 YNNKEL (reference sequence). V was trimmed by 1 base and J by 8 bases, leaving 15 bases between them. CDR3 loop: CASSQGLLRGHEQFF. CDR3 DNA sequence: TGTGCCAGCAGCCAAGGGCTGCTCCGGGGCCATGAGCAGTTCTTC.

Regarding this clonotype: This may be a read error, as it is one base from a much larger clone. CDR3 amino acids: CASSYGGGANEQYF. In DNA, the CDR3 is TGTGCCAGCAGCTATGGCGGGGGGGCGAATGAGCAGTACTTC. The chain joins TRBV28 to TRBJ2-7; TRBD2 matches at 9 bases. The CDR3 has 14 residues. V dropped 6 bases and J dropped 7; count of bases not matched to a gene: 10. Germline V lookup: CDR1 MDHEN, CDR2 SYDVKM.

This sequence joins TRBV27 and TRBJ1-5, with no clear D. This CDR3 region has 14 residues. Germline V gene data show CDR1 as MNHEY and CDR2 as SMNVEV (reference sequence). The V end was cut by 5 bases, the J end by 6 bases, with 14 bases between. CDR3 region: CASSVGFRGQPQHF. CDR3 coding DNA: TGTGCCAGCAGTGTGGGTTTTCGGGGTCAGCCCCAGCATTTT.

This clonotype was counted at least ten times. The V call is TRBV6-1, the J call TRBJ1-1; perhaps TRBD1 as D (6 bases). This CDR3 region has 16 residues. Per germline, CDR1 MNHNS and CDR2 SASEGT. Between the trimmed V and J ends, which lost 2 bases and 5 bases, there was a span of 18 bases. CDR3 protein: CASSERAGGPGTEAFF. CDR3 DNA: TGTGCCAGCAGTGAAAGAGCCGGGGGGCCCGGTACTGAAGCTTTCTTT.

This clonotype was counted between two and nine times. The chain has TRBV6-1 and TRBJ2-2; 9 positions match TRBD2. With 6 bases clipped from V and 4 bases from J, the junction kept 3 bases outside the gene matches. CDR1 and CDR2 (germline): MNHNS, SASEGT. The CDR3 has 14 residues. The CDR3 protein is CASRAGGSTGELFF. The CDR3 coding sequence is TGTGCCAGCAGGGCGGGGGGGAGCACCGGGGAGCTGTTTTTT.

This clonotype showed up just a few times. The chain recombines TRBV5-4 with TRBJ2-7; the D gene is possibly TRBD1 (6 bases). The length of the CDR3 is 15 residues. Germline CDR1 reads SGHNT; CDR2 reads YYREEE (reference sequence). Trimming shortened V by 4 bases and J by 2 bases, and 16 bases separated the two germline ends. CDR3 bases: TGTGCCAGCAGCCCCGGGGCAGGGGTCACCTACGAGCAGTACTTC. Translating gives CASSPGAGVTYEQYF.

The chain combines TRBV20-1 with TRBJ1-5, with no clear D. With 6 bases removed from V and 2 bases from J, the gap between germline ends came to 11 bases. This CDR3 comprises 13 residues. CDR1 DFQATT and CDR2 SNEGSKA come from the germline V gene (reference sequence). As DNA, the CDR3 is TGCAGTGCCCGAAACGACGGCAATCAGCCCCAGCATTTT. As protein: CSARNDGNQPQHF.

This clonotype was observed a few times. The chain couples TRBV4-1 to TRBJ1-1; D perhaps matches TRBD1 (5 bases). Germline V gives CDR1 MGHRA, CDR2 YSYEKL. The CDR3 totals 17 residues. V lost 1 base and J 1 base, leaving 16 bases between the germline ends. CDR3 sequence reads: CASSQGRAGLTNTEAFF. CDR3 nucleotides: TGCGCCAGCAGCCAAGGTAGGGCAGGGCTAACGAACACTGAAGCTTTCTTT.

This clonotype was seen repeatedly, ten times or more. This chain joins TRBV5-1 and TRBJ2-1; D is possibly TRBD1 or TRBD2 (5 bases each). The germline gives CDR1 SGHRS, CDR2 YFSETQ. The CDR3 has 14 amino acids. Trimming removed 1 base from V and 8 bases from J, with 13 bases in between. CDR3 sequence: CASSLIRGADEQFF. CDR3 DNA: TGCGCCAGCAGCTTGATTAGGGGAGCCGATGAGCAGTTCTTC.

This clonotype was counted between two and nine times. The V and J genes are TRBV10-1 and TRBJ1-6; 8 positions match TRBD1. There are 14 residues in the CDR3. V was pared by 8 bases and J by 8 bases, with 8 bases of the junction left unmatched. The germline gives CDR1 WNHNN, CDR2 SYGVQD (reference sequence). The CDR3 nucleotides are TGCGCCAGCGGACTCAGGGGGCTGGATTCACCCCTCCACTTT. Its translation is CASGLRGLDSPLHF.

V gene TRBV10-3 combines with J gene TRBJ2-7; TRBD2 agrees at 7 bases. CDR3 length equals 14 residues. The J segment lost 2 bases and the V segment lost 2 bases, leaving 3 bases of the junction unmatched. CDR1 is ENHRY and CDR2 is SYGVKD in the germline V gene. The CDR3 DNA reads TGTGCCATCAGTGAGGCTAGCGGAGCCTACGAGCAGTACTTC. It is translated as CAISEASGAYEQYF.

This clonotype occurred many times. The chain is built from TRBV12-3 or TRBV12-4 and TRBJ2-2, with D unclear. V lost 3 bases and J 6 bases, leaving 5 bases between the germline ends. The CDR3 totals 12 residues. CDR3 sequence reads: CASSLRPGELFF. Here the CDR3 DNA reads TGTGCCAGCAGTTTGAGGCCCGGGGAGCTGTTTTTT.

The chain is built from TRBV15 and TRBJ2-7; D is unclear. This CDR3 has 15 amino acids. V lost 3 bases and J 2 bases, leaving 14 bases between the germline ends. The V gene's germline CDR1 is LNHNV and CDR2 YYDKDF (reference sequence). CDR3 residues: CATSSLGADTYEQYF. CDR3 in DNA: TGTGCCACCAGCAGCTTAGGTGCAGATACCTACGAGCAGTACTTC.